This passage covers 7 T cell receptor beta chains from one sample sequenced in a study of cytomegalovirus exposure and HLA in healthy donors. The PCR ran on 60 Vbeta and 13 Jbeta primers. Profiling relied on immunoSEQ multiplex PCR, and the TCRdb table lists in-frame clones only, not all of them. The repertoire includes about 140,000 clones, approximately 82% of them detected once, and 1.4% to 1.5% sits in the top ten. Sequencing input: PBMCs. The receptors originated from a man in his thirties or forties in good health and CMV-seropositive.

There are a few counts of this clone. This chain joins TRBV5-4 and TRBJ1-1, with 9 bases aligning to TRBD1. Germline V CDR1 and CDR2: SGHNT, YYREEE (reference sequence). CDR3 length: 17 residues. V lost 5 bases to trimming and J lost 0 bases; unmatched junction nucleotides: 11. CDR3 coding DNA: TGTGCCAGCAGATCCTGGGGACAGGGACCCGTGAACACTGAAGCTTTCTTT. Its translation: CASRSWGQGPVNTEAFF.

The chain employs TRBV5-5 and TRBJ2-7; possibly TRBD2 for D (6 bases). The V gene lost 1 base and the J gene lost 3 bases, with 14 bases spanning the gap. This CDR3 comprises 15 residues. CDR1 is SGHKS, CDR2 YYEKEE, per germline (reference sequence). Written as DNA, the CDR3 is TGTGCCAGCAGCTTGATGCGACTAGACAACTACGAGCAGTACTTC. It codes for CASSLMRLDNYEQYF. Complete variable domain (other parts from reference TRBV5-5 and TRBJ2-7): DAGVTQSPTHLIKTRGQQVTLRCSPISGHKSVSWYQQVLGQGPQFIFQYYEKEERGRGNFPDRFSARQFPNYSSELNVNALLLGDSALYLCASSLMRLDNYEQYFGPGTRLTVT.

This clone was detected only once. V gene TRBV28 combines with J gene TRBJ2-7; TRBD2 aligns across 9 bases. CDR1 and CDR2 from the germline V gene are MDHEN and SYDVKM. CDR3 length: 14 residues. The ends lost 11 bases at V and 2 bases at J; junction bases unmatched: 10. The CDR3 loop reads CAGGGGRGPYEQYF. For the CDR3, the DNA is TGTGCCGGGGGTGGCGGGAGGGGGCCCTACGAGCAGTACTTC.

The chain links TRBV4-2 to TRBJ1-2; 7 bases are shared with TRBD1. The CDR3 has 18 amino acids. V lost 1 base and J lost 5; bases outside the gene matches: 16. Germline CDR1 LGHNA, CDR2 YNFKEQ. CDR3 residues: CASSQGGRQDRSLYGYTF. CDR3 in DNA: TGTGCCAGCAGCCAAGGAGGTCGTCAGGACAGGAGCCTATATGGCTACACCTTC.

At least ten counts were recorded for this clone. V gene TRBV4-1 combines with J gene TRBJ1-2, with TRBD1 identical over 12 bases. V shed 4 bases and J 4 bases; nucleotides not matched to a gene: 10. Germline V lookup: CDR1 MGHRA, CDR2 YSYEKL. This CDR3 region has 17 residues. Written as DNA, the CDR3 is TGCGCCAGCAGCCCTGGGACAGGGGGCAGGAGGGGCTATGGCTACACCTTC. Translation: CASSPGTGGRRGYGYTF.

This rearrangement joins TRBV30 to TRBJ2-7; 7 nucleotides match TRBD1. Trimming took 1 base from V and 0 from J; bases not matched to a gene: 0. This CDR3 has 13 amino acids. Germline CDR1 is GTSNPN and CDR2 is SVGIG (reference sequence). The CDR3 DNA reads TGTGCCTGGAGTGGACAGGGCTCCTACGAGCAGTACTTC. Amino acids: CAWSGQGSYEQYF.

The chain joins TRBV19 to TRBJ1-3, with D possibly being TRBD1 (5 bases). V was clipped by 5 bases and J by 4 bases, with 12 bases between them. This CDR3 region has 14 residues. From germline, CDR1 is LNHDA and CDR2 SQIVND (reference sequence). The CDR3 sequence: CASSYGAHGNTIYF. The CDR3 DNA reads TGTGCCAGTAGTTATGGGGCGCACGGAAACACCATATATTTT. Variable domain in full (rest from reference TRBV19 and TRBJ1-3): DGGITQSPKYLFRKEGQNVTLSCEQNLNHDAMYWYRQDPGQGLRLIYYSQIVNDFQKGDIAEGYSVSREKKESFPLTVTSAQKNPTAFYLCASSYGAHGNTIYFGEGSWLTVV.